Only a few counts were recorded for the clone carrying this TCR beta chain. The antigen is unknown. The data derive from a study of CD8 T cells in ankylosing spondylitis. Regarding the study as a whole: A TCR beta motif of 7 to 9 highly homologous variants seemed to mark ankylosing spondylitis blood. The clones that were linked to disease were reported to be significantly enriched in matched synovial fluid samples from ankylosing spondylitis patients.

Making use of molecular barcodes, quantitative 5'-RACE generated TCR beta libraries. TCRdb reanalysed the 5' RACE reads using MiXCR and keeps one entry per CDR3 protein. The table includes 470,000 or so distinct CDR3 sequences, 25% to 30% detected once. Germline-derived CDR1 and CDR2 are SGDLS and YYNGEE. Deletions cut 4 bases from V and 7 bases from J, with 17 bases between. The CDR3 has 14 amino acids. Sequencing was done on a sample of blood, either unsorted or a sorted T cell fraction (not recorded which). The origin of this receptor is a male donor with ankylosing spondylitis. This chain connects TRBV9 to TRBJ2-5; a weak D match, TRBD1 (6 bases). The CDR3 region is CASSTVTGSRTQYF. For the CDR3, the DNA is TGTGCCAGCAGCACCGTGACAGGATCGAGGACCCAGTACTTC.